This T cell receptor beta chain was sequenced for a study of blood T cell repertoires in COVID-19. Across the whole study: Researchers got acute and convalescent COVID-19 samples from the United States, Italy and Spain. T cells, B-cell-depleted T cells, or PBMCs supplied cDNA or gDNA.

This clone was detected ten times or more. V was clipped by 3 bases and J by 0 bases; unmatched bases: 18. Germline V CDR1 and CDR2: SGDLS, YYNGEE. This CDR3 is 19 amino acids long. Per the authors' pipeline: Amplification with reference gene primers provided the estimates of nucleated cell counts. Produced via immunoSEQ multiplex PCR; TCRdb's table is partial and in-frame only. V, J and clone size were drawn from that table, and D and trimming were deduced from the DNA. The table shows around 71,000 clones, with more than 70% occurring only once. This clonotype originated in a man older than 75 with acute or convalescent COVID-19. The chain carries TRBV9 and TRBJ2-7; 7 bases agree with TRBD1. The sample consisted of peripheral blood. The CDR3 sequence is CASSDRTTNSPGGSYEQYF. DNA of the CDR3: TGTGCCAGCAGCGACCGAACCACCAACTCCCCAGGGGGCTCCTACGAGCAGTACTTC.